The entry below describes one T cell receptor beta chain. Amplification targeted TCR beta CDR3 regions from RNA transcripts. When the TCR CDR3 underwent first-round RT-PCR, the HTBI primer set was used. TCRdb reprocessed the multiplex PCR reads via MiXCR and lists one record per CDR3 protein. The repertoire holds a few hundred thousand distinct CDR3 sequences, with 40% to 55% as singletons. The sample belongs to a study of T cells in Graves' hyperthyroidism and ophthalmopathy. The germline CDR1 and CDR2 sequences are SGHAT and FQNNGV. Trimming removed 5 bases from V and 6 bases from J; junction bases left unmatched: 9. CDR3 size: 15 residues.

The chain has TRBV11-2 and TRBJ2-3; TRBD1 aligns across 9 bases. Material for sequencing was peripheral blood or thyroid tissue (not recorded which). The receptor was isolated from a woman younger than 30 with Graves' hyperthyroidism. The CDR3 spells CASSPEGQGMDTQYF. CDR3 coding DNA: TGTGCCAGCAGCCCAGAGGGACAGGGAATGGATACGCAGTATTTT. Together with reference TRBV11-2 and TRBJ2-3, the CDR3 gives the full variable domain: EAGVAQSPRYKIIEKRQSVAFWCNPISGHATLYWYQQILGQGPKLLIQFQNNGVVDDSQLPKDRFSAERLKGVDSTLKIQPAKLEDSAVYLCASSPEGQGMDTQYFGPGTRLTVL.